One and the same sample provided the 19 T cell receptor beta chains below, sequenced in a study of beta chain features in type 1 diabetes. Sequenced material consisted of expressed TCRB transcripts (all of the isolated RNA was reverse transcribed). Assay: immunoSEQ multiplex PCR; the TCRdb copy retains only in-frame clones and omits some. This sample carries around 300,000 clones, 7% to 9% of them seen once, and the ten largest clones take under 1.3%. Sequencing input: central memory CD4+ T cells from blood. The source of these receptors is a woman aged 18-30 years in good health.

This clone has more than one count but fewer than ten. The V call is TRBV7-2, the J call TRBJ2-3; 11 nucleotides line up with TRBD2. After removal of 6 bases from V and 1 base from J, the junction contained 0 bases not matched to a gene. The V gene's germline CDR1 is SGHTA and CDR2 FQGNSA. The CDR3 extends over 14 amino acids. CDR3 sequence (DNA): TGTGCCAGCAGACTAGCGGGAGGCACAGATACGCAGTATTTT. Translating gives CASRLAGGTDTQYF.

The chain uses TRBV28 and TRBJ2-3, with 11 bases identical to TRBD2. From germline, CDR1 is MDHEN and CDR2 SYDVKM. Trimming at V came to 7 bases and at J to 5 bases, leaving 2 bases not matched to a gene. The CDR3 spans 13 residues. The CDR3 reads CASITSGGDTQYF. The CDR3 bases are TGTGCCAGCATTACTAGCGGGGGAGATACGCAGTATTTT. The whole variable domain, remainder taken from reference TRBV28 and TRBJ2-3, is DVKVTQSSRYLVKRTGEKVFLECVQDMDHENMFWYRQDPGLGLRLIYFSYDVKMKEKGDIPEGYSVSREKKERFSLILESASTNQTSMYLCASITSGGDTQYFGPGTRLTVL.

This clone came up a few times. This chain links TRBV28 with TRBJ1-5, with D uncertain. The ends were cut back, 4 bases at V and 2 bases at J, with 9 bases in the middle. Germline V gene data show CDR1 as MDHEN and CDR2 as SYDVKM. The CDR3 contains 14 residues. The CDR3 region has the DNA TGTGCCAGCAGTTCAAACAGCGGCAATCAGCCCCAGCATTTT. Encoded protein: CASSSNSGNQPQHF. Based on the CDR3 plus reference TRBV28 and TRBJ1-5, the full variable domain is DVKVTQSSRYLVKRTGEKVFLECVQDMDHENMFWYRQDPGLGLRLIYFSYDVKMKEKGDIPEGYSVSREKKERFSLILESASTNQTSMYLCASSSNSGNQPQHFGDGTRLSIL.

This clone was detected only a few times. The gene calls are TRBV7-2 and TRBJ2-3, with D perhaps matching TRBD2 (5 bases). The V end was cut by 7 bases, the J end by 3 bases, with 14 bases between. Germline values: CDR1 SGHTA, CDR2 FQGNSA. The CDR3 totals 14 residues. This chain's CDR3 is CASIQTGGTDTQYF. The CDR3 nucleotides read TGTGCCAGCATCCAAACGGGCGGGACAGATACGCAGTATTTT.

Turning to this clone: A single base separates this from a much larger clone, so it may be a read error. The sample holds other DNA sequences that translate to the same CDR3. V usage is TRBV7-2 and J usage is TRBJ2-3; TRBD1 aligns across 7 bases. The germline V gene encodes CDR1 SGHTA and CDR2 FQGNSA. After removal of 5 bases from V and 1 base from J, the junction contained 3 bases not matched to a gene. This CDR3 spans 14 amino acids. The CDR3 DNA reads TGTGCCAGCAGCCGAACAGGGGGCACAGATACGCAGTATTTT. Amino acids: CASSRTGGTDTQYF.

In this sample, this clone turned up a few times. This chain connects TRBV18 to TRBJ2-7; D possibly corresponds to TRBD1 (6 bases). With 3 bases removed from V and 2 bases from J, the gap between germline ends came to 14 bases. This CDR3 is 15 amino acids long. Germline V gives CDR1 KGHSH, CDR2 LQKENI. The CDR3 region has the DNA TGTGCCAGCTCACCTTTTGATGGGGGCACCTACGAGCAGTACTTC. Encoded protein: CASSPFDGGTYEQYF.

This clone was seen a few times. The chain couples TRBV2 to TRBJ2-3, with a possible D match to TRBD2 (6 bases). Trimming shortened V by 4 bases and J by 3 bases, and 20 bases separated the two germline ends. Germline V gives CDR1 SNHLY, CDR2 FYNNEI. This CDR3 has 17 residues. In DNA, the CDR3 is TGTGCCAGCAGTGGACTTCCTAGCGACCCTCGGACAGATACGCAGTATTTT. Its protein product is CASSGLPSDPRTDTQYF. The full variable domain, with the rest looked up from reference TRBV2 and TRBJ2-3, is EPEVTQTPSHQVTQMGQEVILRCVPISNHLYFYWYRQILGQKVEFLVSFYNNEISEKSEIFDDQFSVERPDGSNFTLKIRSTKLEDSAMYFCASSGLPSDPRTDTQYFGPGTRLTVL.

The J gene is TRBJ2-1, the V gene TRBV28; D perhaps matches TRBD1 (6 bases). This CDR3 has 15 residues. Germline V gene sequence: CDR1 MDHEN, CDR2 SYDVKM. V lost 5 bases and J 2 bases, leaving 13 bases between the germline ends. The CDR3 bases are TGTGCCAGCAGTCCTACAGGGTCGGCCTACAATGAGCAGTTCTTC. This translates into CASSPTGSAYNEQFF.

The V call is TRBV5-1, the J call TRBJ2-2; the D gene is possibly TRBD2 (5 bases). Per the germline V gene, CDR1 is SGHRS and CDR2 is YFSETQ. The CDR3 totals 17 residues. The V and J ends lost 4 bases and 3 bases respectively, with 19 bases between them. CDR3 loop: CASSGGSGSVYTGELFF. CDR3 sequence (DNA): TGCGCCAGCAGCGGCGGGTCCGGGTCGGTATACACCGGGGAGCTGTTTTTT.

In this sample, this clone turned up a few times. The chain combines TRBV5-6 with TRBJ2-7; D is perhaps TRBD1 or TRBD2 (5 bases each). The CDR3 loop spans 15 amino acids. Germline assignment: CDR1 SGHDT and CDR2 YYEEEE. V lost 4 bases, J lost 0 bases, and 14 bases lay in between. The CDR3 DNA sequence: TGTGCCAGCAGCCGGGACGGATTGAGCTCCTACGAGCAGTACTTC. Its protein is CASSRDGLSSYEQYF.

The V and J genes are TRBV6-5 and TRBJ1-5; 9 bases are shared with TRBD1. This CDR3 region has 14 residues. Germline CDR1 and CDR2: MNHEY and SVGAGI. V was clipped by 5 bases and J by 6 bases; unmatched bases: 5. Here the CDR3 DNA reads TGTGCCAGCAGTCCCCGGACAGGGGTTCAGCCCCAGCATTTT. Its protein is CASSPRTGVQPQHF.

This clone was recorded a few times. The chain uses TRBV7-2 and TRBJ1-2; the match to TRBD1 covers 8 bases. The length of the CDR3 is 15 residues. V trimming: 6 bases; J trimming: 3 bases; junction bases outside the gene matches: 9. The germline V gene encodes CDR1 SGHTA and CDR2 FQGNSA. The CDR3 loop reads CASRRSQGVDYGYTF. CDR3 coding DNA: TGTGCCAGCAGACGATCACAGGGGGTGGACTATGGCTACACCTTC.

The chain employs TRBV30 and TRBJ2-3, with 16 bases fitting TRBD2. Germline V gene lookup returns CDR1 GTSNPN and CDR2 SVGIG (reference sequence). V trimming: 5 bases; J trimming: 9 bases; junction bases outside the gene matches: 8. This CDR3 spans 15 amino acids. CDR3 amino acids: CAWSPGLAGGTTQYF. The DNA of the CDR3 is TGTGCCTGGTCCCCGGGACTAGCGGGAGGGACCACGCAGTATTTT. Full variable domain (outside the CDR3, taken from reference TRBV30 and TRBJ2-3): SQTIHQWPATLVQPVGSPLSLECTVEGTSNPNLYWYRQAAGRGLQLLFYSVGIGQISSEVPQNLSASRPQDRQFILSSKKLLLSDSGFYLCAWSPGLAGGTTQYFGPGTRLTVL.

This chain links TRBV7-2 with TRBJ1-3; D gene uncertain. This CDR3 region has 15 residues. Germline V gene sequence: CDR1 SGHTA, CDR2 FQGNSA. The germline V and J ends were trimmed by 2 bases and 0 bases, with 8 bases remaining between them. The DNA of the CDR3 is TGTGCCAGCAGCTTACAGGTCACCTCTGGAAACACCATATATTTT. Its protein is CASSLQVTSGNTIYF.

The sample holds a few counts of this clone. This chain joins TRBV9 and TRBJ1-5; 10 bases line up with TRBD1. Germline assignment: CDR1 SGDLS and CDR2 YYNGEE. CDR3 size: 18 residues. V was pared by 2 bases and J by 3 bases, with 11 bases of the junction left unmatched. CDR3 in amino acids: CASSVTGDRGIVNQPQHF. The CDR3, as DNA: TGTGCCAGCAGCGTGACCGGGGACAGGGGCATCGTCAATCAGCCCCAGCATTTT. Full variable domain (rest looked up from reference TRBV9 and TRBJ1-5): DSGVTQTPKHLITATGQRVTLRCSPRSGDLSVYWYQQSLDQGLQFLIQYYNGEERAKGNILERFSAQQFPDLHSELNLSSLELGDSALYFCASSVTGDRGIVNQPQHFGDGTRLSIL.

Concerning this clone itself: This may stem from a read error, because a much larger clone lies one nucleotide away. V usage is TRBV7-3 and J usage is TRBJ2-1; possibly TRBD1 or TRBD2 for D (5 bases each). The V and J ends lost 4 bases and 5 bases respectively, with 15 bases between them. From germline, CDR1 is SGHTA and CDR2 FQGTGA. The CDR3 runs 15 residues. The CDR3 DNA follows: TGTGCCAGCAGCTCGACGTCCGGGACCCACAATGAGCAGTTCTTC. This encodes CASSSTSGTHNEQFF.

The chain uses TRBV10-3 and TRBJ1-3; perhaps TRBD1 as D (5 bases). The CDR3 has 15 amino acids. V was clipped by 5 bases and J by 0 bases, with 11 bases between them. Germline lookup yields CDR1 ENHRY and CDR2 SYGVKD. CDR3: CAISKGTASGNTIYF. The DNA for the CDR3 is TGTGCCATCAGTAAGGGGACGGCCTCTGGAAACACCATATATTTT.

This clone was seen many times. The V gene is TRBV5-4, the J gene TRBJ2-2; D is ambiguous. Germline V gene sequence: CDR1 SGHNT, CDR2 YYREEE (reference sequence). The V gene lost 3 bases and the J gene lost 0 bases, with 12 bases spanning the gap. The CDR3 loop spans 16 amino acids. This CDR3 reads CASSSASGANTGELFF. The CDR3 nucleotides are TGTGCCAGCAGCTCGGCTAGTGGTGCGAACACCGGGGAGCTGTTTTTT.

The chain joins TRBV5-4 to TRBJ2-3; D not resolved. Trimming removed 2 bases from V and 0 bases from J, with 4 bases in between. The germline V gene has CDR1 SGHNT and CDR2 YYREEE (reference sequence). The CDR3 is made up of 13 amino acids. CDR3: CASSFRSTDTQYF. Written as DNA, the CDR3 is TGTGCCAGCAGCTTTAGGAGCACAGATACGCAGTATTTT.